The 8 T cell receptor beta chains below come from one sample, sequenced in a study of cytomegalovirus exposure and HLA in healthy donors. PCR involved 60 Vbeta and 13 Jbeta primers. Clones were sequenced by immunoSEQ multiplex PCR, and TCRdb holds only the in-frame ones, with some missing. Of about 160,000 clones listed, roughly 65% were seen once; the top ten hold roughly 4.4%. Sequenced sample: PBMCs. These receptors originate from a woman aged 18 to 35 in good health and CMV-seropositive.

The chain joins TRBV7-6 to TRBJ2-1, with 12 bases identical to TRBD2. After removal of 1 base from V and 15 bases from J, the junction contained 19 bases not matched to a gene. There are 18 residues in the CDR3. The germline V gene has CDR1 SGHVS and CDR2 FNYEAQ. The CDR3 DNA follows: TGTGCCAGCAGCTTAGTAGAACCGAGACTAGCGGGAGCCCTCCCCCTGTTCTTC. Its protein is CASSLVEPRLAGALPLFF.

A few counts support this clone. V and J are TRBV18 and TRBJ1-2, with TRBD1 as a possible D gene (6 bases). Trimming pared 1 base from V and 4 bases from J, leaving 16 bases between. The germline gives CDR1 KGHSH, CDR2 LQKENI. The CDR3 length is 16 residues. The CDR3 DNA reads as TGTGCCAGCTCACCACGGGCAGGCTTGGGGGCCTATGGCTACACCTTC. Its protein is CASSPRAGLGAYGYTF.

In its sample, this clone was seen a few times. This chain uses TRBV30 with TRBJ1-2, with TRBD1 matching 12 bases. From germline, CDR1 is GTSNPN and CDR2 SVGIG (reference sequence). The trim removed 4 bases at V and 8 bases at J, leaving 8 bases unmatched. The CDR3 consists of 14 residues. CDR3 protein: CAWMTGTGGGGYTF. Here the CDR3 DNA reads TGTGCCTGGATGACCGGGACAGGGGGCGGCGGCTACACCTTC.

This clone was seen only a few times. The rearrangement links TRBV19 to TRBJ1-5; D gene ambiguous. Trimming took 3 bases from V and 0 from J, leaving 15 bases between them. There are 17 residues in the CDR3. Germline loops: CDR1 LNHDA, CDR2 SQIVND (reference sequence). The CDR3 nucleotides are TGTGCCAGTAGTATTTGGTCTAGTAGTGATAGCAATCAGCCCCAGCATTTT. This translates into CASSIWSSSDSNQPQHF.

The rearrangement uses TRBV7-2 and TRBJ2-7, with D uncertain. Germline CDR1 SGHTA, CDR2 FQGNSA. The CDR3 consists of 14 residues. V was trimmed by 3 bases and J by 5 bases, leaving 14 bases between them. This CDR3 is CASSFSVGVHEQYF. The CDR3 DNA reads TGTGCCAGCAGCTTCAGCGTGGGTGTCCACGAGCAGTACTTC.

The chain carries TRBV7-6 and TRBJ2-3; TRBD1 aligns across 8 bases. The V gene end was trimmed by 5 bases and the J gene end by 2 bases; junction bases not matched to a gene: 9. The CDR3 is 16 amino acids. Germline lookup yields CDR1 SGHVS and CDR2 FNYEAQ. CDR3 bases: TGTGCCAGCAGCCTTACAGGGGGTCTTCCCACAGATACGCAGTATTTT. Translation gives CASSLTGGLPTDTQYF.

J is TRBJ2-5 and V is TRBV18; weak D call: TRBD1 (6 bases). The germline gives CDR1 KGHSH, CDR2 LQKENI. The CDR3 contains 17 residues. V lost 4 bases to trimming and J lost 4 bases, with 22 bases between them. The DNA of the CDR3 is TGTGCCAGCTCACGGACGCCAGGGGAGCTTGTAGGAGAGACCCAGTACTTC. Residues: CASSRTPGELVGETQYF.

The chain uses TRBV19 and TRBJ1-3; D not resolved. CDR3 size: 16 residues. Per the germline V gene, CDR1 is LNHDA and CDR2 is SQIVND (reference sequence). Trimming stripped 5 bases from V and 2 bases from J, with 16 bases between. The CDR3 DNA sequence: TGTGCCAGTAGTTCCCCCGGACTACCTGCTGGAAACACCATATATTTT. Protein sequence: CASSSPGLPAGNTIYF.